This T cell receptor (beta chain) emerged from a study of T cell responses to AZD1222 COVID-19 vaccine (dated by TCRdb to 2020 to 2023). At the level of the whole study: A total of about 240 trial participants underwent TCR sequencing, of whom approximately 210 received two doses of AZD1222 and about 26 received two doses of the MenACWY control vaccine. Enrollment into the trials was organized by age into subgroups of 18-55, 56-69 and 70-plus years, and those subgroups contained approximately 160, 26 and 62 TCR-sequenced participants, respectively.

The CDR3 regions of human TCRbeta chains were analyzed by immunosequencing. Per the authors' processing: TCRs in the repertoires were matched against a reference library of SARS-CoV-2-specific TCRs that had been generated with the MIRA antigen-specificity platform. Breadth was defined as the fraction of unique TCRs that were SARS-CoV-2-associated. Depth was defined as the fraction of total T cells that were SARS-CoV-2-associated. Using the MIRA data, every spike-specific TCR was mapped to the spike region that the TCR reacted to and assigned to either a CD4 or a CD8 class. Log10-transformed breadth and depth values were compared by one-way ANOVA with Sidak's multiple comparisons tests. TCRdb re-hosts the immuneACCESS table, in-frame sequences only. Its copies lack some clones; in the studies checked, an unresolved V gene accounts for under half of them, and the cause for the rest is not known. That table furnishes V, J and clone size, whereas the DNA furnished D and trimming. This sample comprises 150,000 to 200,000 clones, about nine tenths of them detected only once. Less than 1.5% of the sample rests with the top ten.

The time point label for this specimen denotes: about 28 days (+/-7) after the second vaccine dose. AZD1222 recipients with second doses at about 4 weeks or about 12 weeks were pooled, because spike-specific TCR depth and breadth did not differ between schedules. Samples from vaccinated people were obtained from the UK trials COV001 and COV002, which included a single-blind randomized controlled phase 2/3 trial of AZD1222 (ChAdOx1 nCoV-19) in healthy adults. For TCRbeta chain sequencing, PBMC samples were collected from trial participants at day 0 and at day 28 after the second dose. Overall study outcomes, separate from this receptor: Conclusions about previously exposed vaccinees are limited, since just a handful of AZD1222 recipients were seropositive for SARS-CoV-2 at baseline. In the small 56-69-year group, the increase in depth fell short of significance, most likely because of low power. Reportedly, almost half of the unique spike-specific TCRs recognized epitopes lying outside the regions that are mutated in the B.1.351 and B.1.1.7 variants. After two AZD1222 doses, spike-specific TCR breadth and depth were significantly higher than at day 0 and than in MenACWY recipients. Participants were mostly white British and included more females than males, and it was suggested by the authors that clonal diversity may have been underestimated. CD4 TCRs associated with the vaccine covered the entire spike protein, and the dominant responses were in regions 160-218 and 743-854. Because no day 14 peak-response samples were available, the repertoires could be characterized only after the peak T cell response.

Concerning this clone: Its antigen remains undetermined. Within one base of it there is no much larger clone, and no base qualities were kept.

V loses 4 bases of germline sequence and J loses 10 bases, and the interval between the two ends is 32 bases. Looking up the germline V gene yields CDR1 SNHLY and CDR2 FYNNEI. The CDR3 holds 19 amino acids from the cysteine to the phenylalanine. Only the CDR3 part of the read is kept: 57 bases, read in frame from the first base. The receptor's source is an adult who received the AZD1222 COVID-19 vaccine. The sample here was peripheral blood, taken 28 days after the second AZD1222 dose. The chain employs TRBV2 and TRBJ2-1; D gene: possibly TRBD1, on 7 matching bases. Here is the DNA: TGTGCCAGCAGTGGGGACAGTAGCTTCGGACTACGGACTATGTGGGAGCAGTTCTTC. Translated, it gives CASSGDSSFGLRTMWEQFF.